A selection of T cell receptor beta chains follows, all from one sample in a study of T cell responses to AZD1222 COVID-19 vaccine. Assay used: immunoSEQ multiplex PCR; TCRdb lists only in-frame clones, some missing. The table has 74,000 or so clones, about 85% seen once; the top ten hold about 13%. Sequenced material: peripheral blood, taken on day 0 of AZD1222 vaccination. The receptors originated from an adult in good health. CDR3s include the opening cysteine and the closing phenylalanine or tryptophan. Each record gives: clone size, J gene, D gene, V gene, CDR3 protein, CDR3 DNA. A D gene is named only where the DNA matches it firmly. Part of the rows lack a size; the others show once, few, many or a class for expanded clones.

>NA|TRBJ1-2|NA|TRBV10-3
CAIPHPGTGGYGYTF
TGTGCCATCCCCCATCCCGGGACGGGGGGCTATGGCTACACCTTC
>NA|TRBJ2-7|TRBD2|TRBV24-1
CATSAGGASEQYF
TGTGCCACCAGCGCCGGGGGGGCGAGCGAGCAGTACTTC
>NA|TRBJ2-5|TRBD2|TRBV19
CASSILAGSPETQYF
TGTGCCAGTAGTATTCTAGCGGGGAGTCCAGAGACCCAGTACTTC
>once|TRBJ1-3|NA|TRBV18
CASSGASGNTIYF
TGTGCCAGCTCCGGGGCATCTGGAAACACCATATATTTT
>NA|TRBJ2-5|NA|TRBV24-1
CATSDFPGRGESEWETQYF
TGTGCCACCAGTGATTTCCCGGGCAGGGGGGAGAGTGAATGGGAGACCCAGTACTTC
>NA|TRBJ2-1|TRBD2|TRBV7-9
CASSPFGLAVVNEQFF
TGTGCCAGCAGCCCTTTTGGGCTAGCGGTGGTCAATGAGCAGTTCTTC
>once|TRBJ1-1|NA|TRBV5-4
CASSLVGTNTEAFF
TGTGCCAGCAGCTTGGTCGGAACGAACACTGAAGCTTTCTTT
>few|TRBJ2-2|NA|TRBV4-1
CASSQVVGTGELFF
TGCGCCAGCAGCCAAGTCGTGGGGACCGGGGAGCTGTTTTTT
>NA|TRBJ2-3|TRBD2|TRBV5-6
CASSPWTSGARDTQYF
TGTGCCAGCAGCCCCTGGACTAGCGGGGCCAGGGATACGCAGTATTTT
>NA|TRBJ2-2|NA|TRBV7-2
CASSAGRAGELFF
TGTGCCAGCAGCGCAGGGAGAGCCGGGGAGCTGTTTTTT
>few|TRBJ2-7|TRBD1|TRBV7-9
CASSPWGQANYEQYF
TGTGCCAGCAGCCCTTGGGGACAGGCCAATTACGAGCAGTACTTC
>few|TRBJ1-2|NA|TRBV19
CASSISAGNYGYTF
TGTGCCAGTAGTATATCGGCCGGAAACTATGGCTACACCTTC
>NA|TRBJ2-1|NA|TRBV19
CASSMDHRYSSYNEQFF
TGTGCCAGTAGTATGGATCACAGGTACAGCTCCTACAATGAGCAGTTCTTC
>NA|TRBJ1-5|NA|TRBV7-2
CASSSTTGGHQPQHF
TGTGCCAGCAGCTCGACGACAGGAGGACATCAGCCCCAGCATTTT
>few|TRBJ2-2|NA|TRBV7-3
CASSPRAMNTGELFF
TGTGCCAGCAGCCCCCGGGCTATGAACACCGGGGAGCTGTTTTTT
>NA|TRBJ2-1|TRBD2|TRBV7-9
CASSLGSGGEQFF
TGTGCCAGCAGCTTAGGCTCGGGGGGTGAGCAGTTCTTC
>NA|TRBJ1-3|TRBD1|TRBV19
CASRPTGGTPNTIYF
TGTGCCAGTAGGCCGACAGGGGGGACTCCGAACACCATATATTTT
>NA|TRBJ2-1|NA|TRBV7-2
CASSLGAQGLGNEQFF
TGTGCCAGCAGCTTAGGGGCGCAGGGGTTGGGTAATGAGCAGTTCTTC
>few|TRBJ2-7|NA|TRBV7-9
CASSLVKGEQYF
TGTGCCAGCAGCTTAGTTAAGGGCGAGCAGTACTTC
>NA|TRBJ2-1|TRBD2|TRBV5-6
CASSSLAGGINEQFF
TGTGCCAGCAGCTCCCTAGCGGGGGGGATCAATGAGCAGTTCTTC
>NA|TRBJ2-3|NA|TRBV6-5
CASEVYDTQYF
TGTGCCAGCGAAGTTTACGATACGCAGTATTTT
>NA|TRBJ1-5|NA|TRBV28
CASSALSDNQPQHF
TGTGCCAGCTCAGCACTGTCGGACAATCAGCCCCAGCATTTT
>once|TRBJ1-1|TRBD1|TRBV12-5
CASGAADRAVEAFF
TGTGCTAGTGGCGCCGCCGACAGGGCGGTCGAAGCTTTCTTT
>NA|TRBJ2-6|TRBD1|TRBV28
CASSPPGQLLSGANVLTF
TGTGCCAGCAGTCCCCCGGGACAGTTGCTCTCTGGGGCCAACGTCCTGACTTTC
>once|TRBJ1-1|TRBD1|TRBV27
CASNPLGETGYSNTEAFF
TGTGCCAGCAACCCGTTGGGGGAGACAGGGTACTCGAACACTGAAGCTTTCTTT
>once|TRBJ1-1|TRBD1|TRBV20-1
CSASKGANTEAFF
TGCAGTGCTAGTAAGGGGGCGAACACTGAAGCTTTCTTT
>few|TRBJ2-3|NA|TRBV9
CASSVSGSGDTQYF
TGTGCCAGCAGCGTGAGCGGGTCGGGAGATACGCAGTATTTT
>NA|TRBJ1-4|NA|TRBV6-6
CASSYRGQGNEKLFF
TGTGCCAGCAGTTACCGGGGGCAAGGGAATGAAAAACTGTTTTTT
>NA|TRBJ2-3|NA|TRBV29-1
CSEAKGGLADTQYF
TGCAGCGAAGCTAAGGGGGGCTTGGCAGATACGCAGTATTTT
>NA|TRBJ1-6|NA|TRBV10-3
CAIREGPDNSPLHF
TGTGCCATCAGAGAGGGACCAGATAATTCACCCCTCCACTTT
>NA|TRBJ1-4|NA|TRBV7-2
CASSAGLTRPNEKLFF
TGTGCCAGCAGCGCCGGGTTGACACGGCCGAATGAAAAACTGTTTTTT
>NA|TRBJ2-1|NA|TRBV20-1
CSARPLYEQFF
TGCAGTGCTAGACCCCTTTATGAGCAGTTCTTC
>NA|TRBJ1-5|TRBD1|TRBV19
CASKPGTDNQPQHF
TGTGCCAGTAAGCCCGGGACAGACAATCAGCCCCAGCATTTT
>NA|TRBJ2-2|NA|TRBV19
CASSRQGTGELFF
TGTGCCAGTAGTAGACAAGGCACCGGGGAGCTGTTTTTT
>NA|TRBJ2-7|NA|TRBV18
CASSPRAYEQYF
TGTGCCAGCTCCCCACGGGCCTACGAGCAGTACTTC
>NA|TRBJ1-4|NA|TRBV5-6
CASSSPGTGEKLFF
TGTGCCAGCAGCTCCCCCGGGACGGGTGAAAAACTGTTTTTT
>NA|TRBJ1-1|NA|TRBV5-1
CASSLGASNTEAFF
TGCGCCAGCAGCCTTGGGGCAAGCAACACTGAAGCTTTCTTT
>NA|TRBJ1-5|NA|TRBV7-2
CASSERGGGQGNQPQHF
TGTGCCAGCAGCGAACGTGGTGGGGGGCAAGGCAATCAGCCCCAGCATTTT
>NA|TRBJ2-7|TRBD1|TRBV29-1
CSVRDRIREQYF
TGCAGCGTCCGGGACAGGATACGTGAGCAGTACTTC
>NA|TRBJ1-5|NA|TRBV12-3/TRBV12-4
CASSLMGDQPQHF
TGTGCCAGCAGTTTAATGGGGGATCAGCCCCAGCATTTT
>NA|TRBJ2-5|TRBD1|TRBV29-1
CSVATGGGETQYF
TGCAGCGTCGCTACAGGGGGCGGTGAGACCCAGTACTTC
>NA|TRBJ2-2|NA|TRBV7-2
CASSLSQGMNTGELFF
TGTGCCAGCAGCTTATCTCAGGGGATGAACACCGGGGAGCTGTTTTTT
>NA|TRBJ1-1|NA|TRBV3-1/TRBV3-2
CASSHTGNTEAFF
TGTGCCAGCAGCCACACAGGGAACACTGAAGCTTTCTTT
>NA|TRBJ2-5|TRBD1|TRBV7-6
CASSSRGTGARETQYF
TGTGCCAGCAGCTCAAGAGGGACAGGGGCACGGGAGACCCAGTACTTC
>NA|TRBJ1-3|NA|TRBV6-5
CASSYSTTGNTIYF
TGTGCCAGCAGTTACTCGACAACGGGAAACACCATATATTTT
>NA|TRBJ1-2|NA|TRBV5-1
CASSLREGGYGYTF
TGCGCCAGCAGCCTCCGGGAGGGCGGGTATGGCTACACCTTC
>NA|TRBJ1-2|NA|TRBV3-1/TRBV3-2
CASSQITTNGYTF
TGTGCCAGCAGCCAAATAACGACGAATGGCTACACCTTC
>NA|TRBJ1-1|TRBD1|TRBV5-8
CASSLQLTGLATEAFF
TGTGCCAGCAGCTTACAACTGACAGGGTTGGCCACTGAAGCTTTCTTT
>NA|TRBJ1-4|TRBD1|TRBV23-1
CASSHWGQGDEKLFF
TGCGCCAGCAGTCATTGGGGACAGGGTGATGAAAAACTGTTTTTT